This TCR beta chain was observed in a study of OX40 agonist ivuxolimab in advanced cancers. This CDR3 region has 17 residues. CDR1 is MRHNA and CDR2 is SNTAGT in the germline V gene. V was pared by 0 bases and J by 3 bases, with 5 bases of the junction left unmatched. Study-wide points: CD8+ T cells averaged more expanded clones than CD4+.

Profiling relied on immunoSEQ multiplex PCR, and the TCRdb table lists in-frame clones only, not all of them. The repertoire includes 65,000 to 80,000 clones, around 90% of them detected once, and about 11% sits in the top ten. In the case of this clone: Its antigen is unidentified.

Sequences were derived from CD4+ or CD8+ T cells sorted from blood, sampled in a trial of the OX40 agonist ivuxolimab. The gene calls are TRBV6-4 and TRBJ1-2, with 12 bases matching TRBD1. This receptor was identified in an adult with an advanced solid tumor such as melanoma, head and neck, liver or kidney cancer. This CDR3 is CASSDSGTGGRDYGYTF. The CDR3 region has the DNA TGTGCCAGCAGTGACTCGGGGACAGGGGGCCGGGACTATGGCTACACCTTC.